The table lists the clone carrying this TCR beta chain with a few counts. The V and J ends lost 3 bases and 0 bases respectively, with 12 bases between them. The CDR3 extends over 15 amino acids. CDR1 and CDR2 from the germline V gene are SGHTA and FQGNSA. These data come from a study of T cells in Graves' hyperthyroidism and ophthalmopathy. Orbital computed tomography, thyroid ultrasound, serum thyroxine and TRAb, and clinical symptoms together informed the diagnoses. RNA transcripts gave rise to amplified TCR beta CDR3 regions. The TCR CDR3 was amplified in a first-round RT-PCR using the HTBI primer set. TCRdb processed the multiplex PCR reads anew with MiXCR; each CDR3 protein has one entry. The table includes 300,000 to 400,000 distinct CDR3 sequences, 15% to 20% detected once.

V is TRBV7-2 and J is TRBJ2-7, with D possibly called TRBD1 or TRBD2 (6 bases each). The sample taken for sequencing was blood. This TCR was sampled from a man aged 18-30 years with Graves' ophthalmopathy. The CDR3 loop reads CASSLSGGGSYEQYF. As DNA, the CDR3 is TGTGCCAGCAGCTTGTCCGGGGGCGGCTCCTACGAGCAGTACTTC.